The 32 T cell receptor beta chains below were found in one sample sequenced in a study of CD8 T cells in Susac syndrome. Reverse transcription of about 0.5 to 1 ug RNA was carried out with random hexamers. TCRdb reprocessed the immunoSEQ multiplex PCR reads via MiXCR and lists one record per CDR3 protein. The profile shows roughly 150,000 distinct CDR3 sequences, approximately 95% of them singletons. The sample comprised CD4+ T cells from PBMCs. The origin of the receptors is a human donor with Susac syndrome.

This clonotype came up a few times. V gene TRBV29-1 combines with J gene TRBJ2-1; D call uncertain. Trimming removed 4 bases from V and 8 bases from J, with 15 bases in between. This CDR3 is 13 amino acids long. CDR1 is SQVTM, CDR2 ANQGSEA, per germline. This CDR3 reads CSVARPFLDEQFF. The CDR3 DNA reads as TGCAGCGTTGCTAGGCCCTTCCTGGATGAGCAGTTCTTC.

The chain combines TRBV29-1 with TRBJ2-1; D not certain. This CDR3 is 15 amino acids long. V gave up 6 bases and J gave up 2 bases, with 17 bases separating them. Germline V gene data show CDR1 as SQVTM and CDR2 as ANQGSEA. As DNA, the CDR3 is TGCAGCGTAGATGGGCCGGCAAGGCCCTACAATGAGCAGTTCTTC. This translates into CSVDGPARPYNEQFF.

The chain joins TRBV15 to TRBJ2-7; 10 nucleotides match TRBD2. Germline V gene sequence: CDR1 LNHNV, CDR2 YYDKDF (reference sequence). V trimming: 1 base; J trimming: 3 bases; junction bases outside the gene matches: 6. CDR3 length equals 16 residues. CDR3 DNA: TGTGCCACCAGCAGAGGCGGTAGCGGGGGGTACTACGAGCAGTACTTC. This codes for CATSRGGSGGYYEQYF.

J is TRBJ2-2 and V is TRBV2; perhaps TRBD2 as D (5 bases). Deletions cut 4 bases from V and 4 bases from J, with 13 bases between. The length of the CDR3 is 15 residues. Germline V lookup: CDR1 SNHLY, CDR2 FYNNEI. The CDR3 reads CASSVSLRGTGELFF. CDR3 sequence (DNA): TGTGCCAGCAGTGTCTCCCTTCGGGGCACCGGGGAGCTGTTTTTT.

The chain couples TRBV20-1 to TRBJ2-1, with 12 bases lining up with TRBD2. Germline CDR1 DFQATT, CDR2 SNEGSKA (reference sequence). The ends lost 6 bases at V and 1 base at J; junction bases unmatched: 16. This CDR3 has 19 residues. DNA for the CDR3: TGCAGTGCCCGACCCCCCCTAGCGGGGGGGCAGGGTTCCTACAATGAGCAGTTCTTC. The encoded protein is CSARPPLAGGQGSYNEQFF.

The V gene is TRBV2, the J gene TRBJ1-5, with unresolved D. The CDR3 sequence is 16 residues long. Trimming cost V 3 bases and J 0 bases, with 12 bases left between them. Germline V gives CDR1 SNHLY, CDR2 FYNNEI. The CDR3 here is CASSDWGGPSNQPQHF. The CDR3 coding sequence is TGTGCCAGCAGTGATTGGGGAGGCCCTAGCAATCAGCCCCAGCATTTT.

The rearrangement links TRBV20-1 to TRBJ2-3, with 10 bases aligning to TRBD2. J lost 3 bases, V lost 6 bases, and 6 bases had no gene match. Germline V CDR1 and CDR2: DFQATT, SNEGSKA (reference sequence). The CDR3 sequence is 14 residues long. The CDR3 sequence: CSASPGLATDTQYF. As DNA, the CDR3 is TGCAGTGCATCGCCGGGACTAGCGACAGATACGCAGTATTTT.

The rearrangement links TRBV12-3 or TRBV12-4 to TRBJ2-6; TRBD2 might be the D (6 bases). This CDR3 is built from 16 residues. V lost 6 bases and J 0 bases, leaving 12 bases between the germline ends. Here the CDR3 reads CASSPWGDSGANVLTF. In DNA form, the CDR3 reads TGTGCCAGCAGCCCGTGGGGGGACTCTGGGGCCAACGTCCTGACTTTC.

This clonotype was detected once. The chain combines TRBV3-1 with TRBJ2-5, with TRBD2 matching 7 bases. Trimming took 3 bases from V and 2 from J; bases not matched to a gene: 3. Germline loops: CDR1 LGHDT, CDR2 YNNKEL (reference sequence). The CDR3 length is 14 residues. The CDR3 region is CASSHAGGQETQYF. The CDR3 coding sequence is TGTGCCAGCAGCCATGCCGGGGGGCAAGAGACCCAGTACTTC.

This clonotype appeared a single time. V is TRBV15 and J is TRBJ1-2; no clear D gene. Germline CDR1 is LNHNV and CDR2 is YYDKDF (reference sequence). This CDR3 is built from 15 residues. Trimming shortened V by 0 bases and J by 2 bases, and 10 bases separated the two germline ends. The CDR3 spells CATSRDRRQNYGYTF. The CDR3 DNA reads TGTGCCACCAGCAGAGATCGGAGGCAGAACTATGGCTACACCTTC.

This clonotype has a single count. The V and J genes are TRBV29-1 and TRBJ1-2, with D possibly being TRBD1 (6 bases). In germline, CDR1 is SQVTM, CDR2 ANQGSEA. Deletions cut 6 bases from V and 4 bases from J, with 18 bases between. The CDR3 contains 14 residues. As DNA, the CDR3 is TGCAGCGTATGGCAGGGGATCCCTGGCTATGGCTACACCTTC. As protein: CSVWQGIPGYGYTF.

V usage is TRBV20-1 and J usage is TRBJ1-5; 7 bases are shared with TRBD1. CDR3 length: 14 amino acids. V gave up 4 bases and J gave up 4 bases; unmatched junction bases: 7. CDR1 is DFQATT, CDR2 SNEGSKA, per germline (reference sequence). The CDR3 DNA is TGCAGTGCTACACGACAGGGTGGTAATCAGCCCCAGCATTTT. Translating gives CSATRQGGNQPQHF.

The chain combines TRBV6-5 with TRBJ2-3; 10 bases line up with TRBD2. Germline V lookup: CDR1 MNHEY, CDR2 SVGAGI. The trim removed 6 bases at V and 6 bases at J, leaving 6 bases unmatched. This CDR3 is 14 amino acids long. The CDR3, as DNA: TGTGCCAGCAGCACCGGGACTAGCGCTGATACGCAGTATTTT. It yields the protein CASSTGTSADTQYF.

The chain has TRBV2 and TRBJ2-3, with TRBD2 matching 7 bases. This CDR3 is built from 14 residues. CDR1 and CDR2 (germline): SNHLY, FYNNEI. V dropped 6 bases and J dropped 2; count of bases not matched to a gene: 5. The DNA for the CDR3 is TGTGCCAGCAGACAAGCGGGGCCCACAGATACGCAGTATTTT. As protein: CASRQAGPTDTQYF.

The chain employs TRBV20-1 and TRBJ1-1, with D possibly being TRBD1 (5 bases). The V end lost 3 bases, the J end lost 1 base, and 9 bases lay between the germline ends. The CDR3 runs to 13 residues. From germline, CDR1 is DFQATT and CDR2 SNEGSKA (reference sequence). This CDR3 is CSARGQPNTEAFF. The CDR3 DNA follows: TGCAGTGCTAGGGGGCAGCCGAACACTGAAGCTTTCTTT.

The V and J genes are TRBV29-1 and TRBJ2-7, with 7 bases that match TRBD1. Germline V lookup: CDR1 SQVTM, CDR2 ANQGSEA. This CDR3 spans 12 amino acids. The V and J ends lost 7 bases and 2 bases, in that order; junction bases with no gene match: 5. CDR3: CSALTGPYEQYF. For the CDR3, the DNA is TGCAGCGCGTTGACAGGGCCCTACGAGCAGTACTTC.

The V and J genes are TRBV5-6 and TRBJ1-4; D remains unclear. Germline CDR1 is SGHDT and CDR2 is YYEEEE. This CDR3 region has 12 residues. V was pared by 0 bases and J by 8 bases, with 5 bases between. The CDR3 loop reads CASSLVGEKLFF. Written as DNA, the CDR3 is TGTGCCAGCAGCTTGGTTGGAGAAAAACTGTTTTTT.

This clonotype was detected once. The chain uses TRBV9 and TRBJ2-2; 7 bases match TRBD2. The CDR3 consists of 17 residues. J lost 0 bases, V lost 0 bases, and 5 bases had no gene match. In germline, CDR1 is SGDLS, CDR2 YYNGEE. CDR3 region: CASSVGGRATNTGELFF. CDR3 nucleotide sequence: TGTGCCAGCAGCGTAGGGGGGAGGGCAACGAACACCGGGGAGCTGTTTTTT.

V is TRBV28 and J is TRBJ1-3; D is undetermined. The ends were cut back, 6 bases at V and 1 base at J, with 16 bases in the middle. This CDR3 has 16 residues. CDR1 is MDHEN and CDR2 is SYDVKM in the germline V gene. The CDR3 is CASSQFRRVSGNTIYF. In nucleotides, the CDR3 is TGTGCCAGCAGCCAATTTAGGAGGGTATCTGGAAACACCATATATTTT.

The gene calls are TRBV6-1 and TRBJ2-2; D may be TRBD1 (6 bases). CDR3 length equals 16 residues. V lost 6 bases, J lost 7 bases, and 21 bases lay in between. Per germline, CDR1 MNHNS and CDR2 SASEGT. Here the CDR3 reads CASRALVRGSGGELFF. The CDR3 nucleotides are TGTGCCAGCAGGGCACTAGTGAGGGGGTCGGGCGGGGAGCTGTTTTTT.

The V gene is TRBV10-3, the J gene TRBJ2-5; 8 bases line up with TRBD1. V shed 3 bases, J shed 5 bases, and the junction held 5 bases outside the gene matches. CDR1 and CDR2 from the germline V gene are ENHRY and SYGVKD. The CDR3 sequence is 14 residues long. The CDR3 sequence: CAISDRGLRETQYF. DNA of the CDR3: TGTGCCATCAGTGACAGGGGGCTTCGGGAGACCCAGTACTTC.

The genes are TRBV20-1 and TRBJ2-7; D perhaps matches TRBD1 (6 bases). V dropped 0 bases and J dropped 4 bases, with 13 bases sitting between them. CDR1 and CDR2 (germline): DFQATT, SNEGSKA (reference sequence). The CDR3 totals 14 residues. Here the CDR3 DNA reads TGCAGTGCTAGAGATCAGGACAGAGTTTACGAGCAGTACTTC. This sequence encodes CSARDQDRVYEQYF.

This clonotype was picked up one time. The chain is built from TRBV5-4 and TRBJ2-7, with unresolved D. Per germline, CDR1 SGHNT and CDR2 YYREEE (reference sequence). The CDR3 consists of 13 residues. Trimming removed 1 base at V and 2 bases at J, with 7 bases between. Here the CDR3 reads CASSLRHTYEQYF. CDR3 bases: TGTGCCAGCAGCTTGAGGCACACCTACGAGCAGTACTTC.

The DNA of the CDR3 is TGCAGTGCTCCAACTCGGGGAGTCCAAGAGACCCAGTACTTC. Protein product: CSAPTRGVQETQYF. J is TRBJ2-5 and V is TRBV20-1, with TRBD2 as a possible D gene (5 bases). The CDR3 spans 14 residues. The germline V gene has CDR1 DFQATT and CDR2 SNEGSKA (reference sequence). Trimming removed 5 bases from V and 1 base from J, with 14 bases in between.

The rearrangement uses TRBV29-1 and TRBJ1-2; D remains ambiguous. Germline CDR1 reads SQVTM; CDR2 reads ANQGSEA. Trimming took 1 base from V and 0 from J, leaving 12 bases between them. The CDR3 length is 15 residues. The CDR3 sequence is CSVEGITSTNYGYTF. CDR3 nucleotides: TGCAGCGTTGAAGGAATAACATCTACTAACTATGGCTACACCTTC.

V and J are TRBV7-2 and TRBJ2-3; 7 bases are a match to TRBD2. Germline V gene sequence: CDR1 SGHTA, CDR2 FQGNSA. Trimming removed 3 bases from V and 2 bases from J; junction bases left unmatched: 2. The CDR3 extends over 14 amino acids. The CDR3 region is CASSFGGYTDTQYF. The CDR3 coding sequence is TGTGCCAGCAGCTTCGGGGGGTACACAGATACGCAGTATTTT.

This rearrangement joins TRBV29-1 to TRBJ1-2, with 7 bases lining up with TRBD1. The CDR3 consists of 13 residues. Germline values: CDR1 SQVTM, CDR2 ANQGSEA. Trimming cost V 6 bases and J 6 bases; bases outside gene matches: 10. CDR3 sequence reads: CSVRSRGEDGYTF. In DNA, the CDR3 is TGCAGCGTCCGATCCAGGGGGGAAGATGGCTACACCTTC.

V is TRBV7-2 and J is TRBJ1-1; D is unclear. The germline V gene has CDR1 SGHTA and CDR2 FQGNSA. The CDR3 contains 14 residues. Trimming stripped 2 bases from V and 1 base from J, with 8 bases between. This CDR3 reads CASSLSIRNTEAFF. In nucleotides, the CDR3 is TGTGCCAGCAGCTTAAGTATCAGGAACACTGAAGCTTTCTTT. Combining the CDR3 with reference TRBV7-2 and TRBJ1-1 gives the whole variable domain GAGVSQSPSNKVTEKGKDVELRCDPISGHTALYWYRQSLGQGLEFLIYFQGNSAPDKSGLPSDRFSAERTGGSVSTLTIQRTQQEDSAVYLCASSLSIRNTEAFFGQGTRLTVV.

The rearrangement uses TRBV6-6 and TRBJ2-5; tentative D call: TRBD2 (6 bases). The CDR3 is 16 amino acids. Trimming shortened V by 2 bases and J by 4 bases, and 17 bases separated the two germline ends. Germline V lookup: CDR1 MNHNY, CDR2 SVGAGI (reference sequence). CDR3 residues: CASSYPTVGRGETQYF. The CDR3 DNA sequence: TGTGCCAGCAGTTACCCTACAGTGGGGCGGGGAGAGACCCAGTACTTC.

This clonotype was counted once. CDR3 sequence reads: CASSLRQGRLNEQFF. CDR3 DNA sequence: TGTGCCAGCAGCCTGAGACAGGGACGGCTCAATGAGCAGTTCTTC. The chain employs TRBV3-1 and TRBJ2-1, with 7 bases fitting TRBD1. Germline V gene lookup returns CDR1 LGHDT and CDR2 YNNKEL (reference sequence). The CDR3 has 15 residues. J lost 6 bases, V lost 4 bases, and 9 bases had no gene match.

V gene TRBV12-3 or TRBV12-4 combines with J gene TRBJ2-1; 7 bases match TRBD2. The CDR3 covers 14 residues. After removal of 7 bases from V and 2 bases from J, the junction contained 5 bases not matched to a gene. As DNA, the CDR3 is TGTGCCAGCAAGGGAGGGATAGCCTACAATGAGCAGTTCTTC. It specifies CASKGGIAYNEQFF.

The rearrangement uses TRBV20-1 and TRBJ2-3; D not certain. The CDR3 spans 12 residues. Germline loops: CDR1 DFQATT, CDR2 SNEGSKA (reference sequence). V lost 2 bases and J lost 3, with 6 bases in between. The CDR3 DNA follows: TGCAGTGCTAGAACTACTACAGATACGCAGTATTTT. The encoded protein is CSARTTTDTQYF.